The table lists the clone carrying this T cell receptor beta chain with many counts. Its target is unknown. The sample originates from a study of T-cell reconstitution after alpha-beta-depleted transplantation in children. General study results and limits: T-cell numbers and diversity, one year after transplant, stemmed largely from T cells that were newly produced. In some patients, recipient T cells and intrathymic progenitors surviving conditioning explained high day-60 diversity. Roughly two months post-transplant, alpha-beta T cells reportedly originated from several hundred graft clones that had expanded.

CDR1 and CDR2 (germline): MNHEY, SMNVEV (reference sequence). Trimming stripped 5 bases from V and 6 bases from J, with 32 bases between. The CDR3 is 20 residues long. Preparing the TCRbeta library involved the use of unique molecular identifiers. Each CDR3 protein gets one entry after TCRdb re-called the PCR reads with MiXCR. This sample carries around 250,000 distinct CDR3 sequences, roughly 7.7% of them seen once, and the ten largest clones take 5% to 7%. This clonotype was sampled from a male patient under 18 who had a stem cell transplant for acute lymphoblastic leukemia, so the T cells may come from the graft donor. The chain joins TRBV27 to TRBJ2-1; D possibly corresponds to TRBD2 (6 bases). Sequences were derived from PBMCs, mostly from graft donor cells, sampled 180 days after TCRalphabeta/CD19-depleted stem cell transplant. The DNA for the CDR3 is TGTGCCAGCAGTCCCCTGGGGCGGACACCCCTAGTGGGAGGACCCAATGAGCAGTTCTTC. This gives the protein CASSPLGRTPLVGGPNEQFF.